This is a list of T cell receptor beta chains from one sample in a study of T-cell reconstitution after alpha-beta-depleted transplantation in children. In TCRdb, the PCR reads were re-called with MiXCR into one record per CDR3 protein. The sample consists of 200,000 to 250,000 distinct CDR3 sequences, roughly 23% of them appearing once. The specimen was PBMCs, collected before TCRalphabeta/CD19-depleted stem cell transplant. Every receptor here comes from a girl aged 2 to 10 with Fanconi anemia, due to receive a stem cell transplant. The CDR3 runs from the conserved cysteine through the conserved F or W. Fields, in order: J gene, CDR3 length, D gene, clone size, V gene, CDR3 DNA, CDR3 protein. D genes are given only for firm matches. Clone size is given for some rows only: seen once, a few or many times, or a class if the clone is expanded.

j_call: TRBJ2-7; cdr3_length: 13; d_call: NA; clone_size: few; v_call: TRBV7-3; cdr3_nt: TGTGCCAGCGGGTCAGGACCAAGGGACGAGCAGTACTTC; cdr3_aa: CASGSGPRDEQYF
j_call: TRBJ2-6; cdr3_length: 14; d_call: NA; clone_size: few; v_call: TRBV2; cdr3_nt: TGTGCCAGCAGTGTCCACTCTGGGGCCAACGTCCTGACTTTC; cdr3_aa: CASSVHSGANVLTF
j_call: TRBJ2-5; cdr3_length: 18; d_call: TRBD2; clone_size: NA; v_call: TRBV7-2; cdr3_nt: TGTGCCAGCAGCTTCGGGAAGAGACAGCGGGGTCTGAGGGAGACCCAGTACTTC; cdr3_aa: CASSFGKRQRGLRETQYF
j_call: TRBJ2-7; cdr3_length: 15; d_call: TRBD2; clone_size: few; v_call: TRBV2; cdr3_nt: TGTGCCAGCAGTTTAGGACTAGCTCCAACCTACGAGCAGTACTTC; cdr3_aa: CASSLGLAPTYEQYF
j_call: TRBJ2-1; cdr3_length: 13; d_call: NA; clone_size: many; v_call: TRBV12-3/TRBV12-4; cdr3_nt: TGTGCCAGCAGCCCTGGGATACGCAATGAGCAGTTCTTC; cdr3_aa: CASSPGIRNEQFF
j_call: TRBJ1-6; cdr3_length: 13; d_call: NA; clone_size: NA; v_call: TRBV5-1; cdr3_nt: TGCGCCAGCAGTGAGCCAGACAGTTCACCCCTCCACTTT; cdr3_aa: CASSEPDSSPLHF
j_call: TRBJ2-7; cdr3_length: 15; d_call: NA; clone_size: few; v_call: TRBV29-1; cdr3_nt: TGCAGCGTTTCAACATTCCGGGACCCGTCCTACGAGCAGTACTTC; cdr3_aa: CSVSTFRDPSYEQYF
j_call: TRBJ2-1; cdr3_length: 18; d_call: TRBD2; clone_size: few; v_call: TRBV6-1; cdr3_nt: TGTGCCAGCAGTGAAATTTGGTTGAGACTAGCGGAAAACAATGAGCAGTTCTTC; cdr3_aa: CASSEIWLRLAENNEQFF
j_call: TRBJ2-1; cdr3_length: 18; d_call: NA; clone_size: many; v_call: TRBV25-1; cdr3_nt: TGTGCCAGCAGTGCCATCCTTCGGACGGGGATCTCCTACAATGAGCAGTTCTTC; cdr3_aa: CASSAILRTGISYNEQFF
j_call: TRBJ2-1; cdr3_length: 15; d_call: NA; clone_size: NA; v_call: TRBV5-6; cdr3_nt: TGTGCCAGCAGCTTCTGGGAGATGCCTTACAATGAGCAGTTCTTC; cdr3_aa: CASSFWEMPYNEQFF
j_call: TRBJ2-5; cdr3_length: 11; d_call: NA; clone_size: NA; v_call: TRBV20-1; cdr3_nt: TGCAGTGCTGTAGCGGAAGAGACCCAGTACTTC; cdr3_aa: CSAVAEETQYF
j_call: TRBJ2-7; cdr3_length: 14; d_call: NA; clone_size: NA; v_call: TRBV11-2; cdr3_nt: TGTGTCAGCAGCCAAGGCAGGGCAACCTACGAGCAGTACTTC; cdr3_aa: CVSSQGRATYEQYF
j_call: TRBJ2-5; cdr3_length: 14; d_call: NA; clone_size: few; v_call: TRBV18; cdr3_nt: TGTGCCAGCTCACCACGGCAGGGCCAAGAGACCCAGTACTTC; cdr3_aa: CASSPRQGQETQYF
j_call: TRBJ2-1; cdr3_length: 12; d_call: NA; clone_size: many; v_call: TRBV5-1; cdr3_nt: TGCGCCAGCAGCTTGTCTGGGTATGAGCAGTTCTTC; cdr3_aa: CASSLSGYEQFF
j_call: TRBJ2-7; cdr3_length: 15; d_call: TRBD1; clone_size: few; v_call: TRBV9; cdr3_nt: TGTGCCAGCAGCGTAACCGAAGACAGGGATCACGAGCAGTACTTC; cdr3_aa: CASSVTEDRDHEQYF
j_call: TRBJ2-5; cdr3_length: 13; d_call: TRBD2; clone_size: NA; v_call: TRBV7-3; cdr3_nt: TGTGCCAGCAGCCTGGGACTAGGGGAGACCCAGTACTTC; cdr3_aa: CASSLGLGETQYF
j_call: TRBJ2-7; cdr3_length: 14; d_call: TRBD2; clone_size: NA; v_call: TRBV20-1; cdr3_nt: TGCAGTGCCACACACTACCGGGAGGGATACGAGCAGTACTTC; cdr3_aa: CSATHYREGYEQYF
j_call: TRBJ2-1; cdr3_length: 16; d_call: NA; clone_size: NA; v_call: TRBV13; cdr3_nt: TGTGCCAGCAGCTTAGGCCAAGAGGGGAGGTACAATGAGCAGTTCTTC; cdr3_aa: CASSLGQEGRYNEQFF
j_call: TRBJ2-5; cdr3_length: 13; d_call: NA; clone_size: NA; v_call: TRBV21-1; cdr3_nt: TGTGCCAGCGTGCGGGACAGCCAAGAGACCCAGTACTTC; cdr3_aa: CASVRDSQETQYF
j_call: TRBJ1-5; cdr3_length: 13; d_call: TRBD1; clone_size: many; v_call: TRBV12-3/TRBV12-4; cdr3_nt: TGTGCCAGCAGTTTAACAGGGGGCATGTCCCAGCATTTT; cdr3_aa: CASSLTGGMSQHF
j_call: TRBJ2-3; cdr3_length: 13; d_call: NA; clone_size: NA; v_call: TRBV20-1; cdr3_nt: TGCAGTGCGATCAACCAAGGGACAGATACGCAGTATTTT; cdr3_aa: CSAINQGTDTQYF
j_call: TRBJ2-3; cdr3_length: 13; d_call: NA; clone_size: NA; v_call: TRBV29-1; cdr3_nt: TGCAGCGTTGTCGGGGGATCCGGGGATACGCAGTATTTT; cdr3_aa: CSVVGGSGDTQYF
j_call: TRBJ2-7; cdr3_length: 15; d_call: TRBD2; clone_size: NA; v_call: TRBV27; cdr3_nt: TGTGCCAGCAGTTTACTAGCGGGAGCTAACAACGAGCAGTACTTC; cdr3_aa: CASSLLAGANNEQYF
j_call: TRBJ2-7; cdr3_length: 12; d_call: NA; clone_size: NA; v_call: TRBV2; cdr3_nt: TGTGCCAGCAGTGTGGTAGGGGGCGAGCAGTACTTC; cdr3_aa: CASSVVGGEQYF
j_call: TRBJ2-7; cdr3_length: 14; d_call: TRBD2; clone_size: NA; v_call: TRBV30; cdr3_nt: TGTGCCTGGAGTTGGTTACTAGCGCCCTACGAGCAGTACTTC; cdr3_aa: CAWSWLLAPYEQYF
j_call: TRBJ2-1; cdr3_length: 15; d_call: TRBD2; clone_size: NA; v_call: TRBV10-1; cdr3_nt: TGCGCCAGCAGTGAGTTAGCGGGAGTAATCAATGAGCAGTTCTTC; cdr3_aa: CASSELAGVINEQFF
j_call: TRBJ2-7; cdr3_length: 11; d_call: NA; clone_size: few; v_call: TRBV29-1; cdr3_nt: TGCAGCGTAGTAGCGGACTACGAGCAGTACTTC; cdr3_aa: CSVVADYEQYF
j_call: TRBJ2-1; cdr3_length: 15; d_call: NA; clone_size: many; v_call: TRBV20-1; cdr3_nt: TGCAGTGCTAGAAACATGGAGCCACACTACAATGAGCAGTTCTTC; cdr3_aa: CSARNMEPHYNEQFF
j_call: TRBJ2-3; cdr3_length: 14; d_call: NA; clone_size: NA; v_call: TRBV20-1; cdr3_nt: TGCAGTGCTAGAGGGGGTATGAGCACAGATACGCAGTATTTT; cdr3_aa: CSARGGMSTDTQYF
j_call: TRBJ2-1; cdr3_length: 13; d_call: TRBD1; clone_size: many; v_call: TRBV12-3/TRBV12-4; cdr3_nt: TGTGCCAGCAGTACCCGGACAGGATCTGAGCAGTTCTTC; cdr3_aa: CASSTRTGSEQFF
j_call: TRBJ1-3; cdr3_length: 12; d_call: TRBD1; clone_size: many; v_call: TRBV28; cdr3_nt: TGTGCCAGCAGTTTCTCGACAGGGGTAAAATATTTT; cdr3_aa: CASSFSTGVKYF
j_call: TRBJ2-2; cdr3_length: 13; d_call: NA; clone_size: many; v_call: TRBV6-5; cdr3_nt: TGTGCCAGCAGTTACTGGGGGGACGGGGAGCTGTTTTTT; cdr3_aa: CASSYWGDGELFF
j_call: TRBJ2-7; cdr3_length: 13; d_call: TRBD1; clone_size: NA; v_call: TRBV12-3/TRBV12-4; cdr3_nt: TGTGCCAGCAGTTTTACAGGGGTTGGGGAGCAGTACTTC; cdr3_aa: CASSFTGVGEQYF
j_call: TRBJ2-7; cdr3_length: 13; d_call: TRBD2; clone_size: many; v_call: TRBV29-1; cdr3_nt: TGCAGCGTGGGGACTAGCGGGAGCTACGAGCAGTACTTC; cdr3_aa: CSVGTSGSYEQYF
j_call: TRBJ2-7; cdr3_length: 16; d_call: TRBD2; clone_size: few; v_call: TRBV24-1; cdr3_nt: TGTGCCACCAGTGATCCTCGAAAGGGACTATATAACGAGCAGTACTTC; cdr3_aa: CATSDPRKGLYNEQYF
j_call: TRBJ2-2; cdr3_length: 11; d_call: NA; clone_size: few; v_call: TRBV29-1; cdr3_nt: TGCAGCGCTCTTGACACCGGGGAGCTGTTTTTT; cdr3_aa: CSALDTGELFF
j_call: TRBJ2-2; cdr3_length: 12; d_call: NA; clone_size: NA; v_call: TRBV5-1; cdr3_nt: TGCGCCAGCAGCTCAGCAGCCGGGGAGCTGTTTTTT; cdr3_aa: CASSSAAGELFF
j_call: TRBJ1-3; cdr3_length: 17; d_call: NA; clone_size: few; v_call: TRBV4-2; cdr3_nt: TGTGCCAGCAGCCAAGAGTCATCCAGTAGGTCTGGAAACACCATATATTTT; cdr3_aa: CASSQESSSRSGNTIYF
j_call: TRBJ2-4; cdr3_length: 14; d_call: NA; clone_size: many; v_call: TRBV11-2; cdr3_nt: TGTGCCAGCAGCTTATCCGGTGCCAAAAACATTCAGTACTTC; cdr3_aa: CASSLSGAKNIQYF
j_call: TRBJ1-6; cdr3_length: 9; d_call: NA; clone_size: NA; v_call: TRBV29-1; cdr3_nt: TGCAGCGTTGAATTACCCCTCCACTTT; cdr3_aa: CSVELPLHF
j_call: TRBJ2-7; cdr3_length: 12; d_call: NA; clone_size: NA; v_call: TRBV5-4; cdr3_nt: TGTGCCAGCAGCACCTCCAGCAACGAGCAGTACTTC; cdr3_aa: CASSTSSNEQYF
j_call: TRBJ2-5; cdr3_length: 14; d_call: TRBD1; clone_size: NA; v_call: TRBV29-1; cdr3_nt: TGCAGCGTTCTCTGGACAGGGGTTGGAGAGACCCAGTACTTC; cdr3_aa: CSVLWTGVGETQYF
j_call: TRBJ1-1; cdr3_length: 12; d_call: NA; clone_size: NA; v_call: TRBV11-1; cdr3_nt: TGTGCCAGCAGCTTATCGGGGGGCTTGGCTTTCTTT; cdr3_aa: CASSLSGGLAFF
j_call: TRBJ2-4; cdr3_length: 16; d_call: NA; clone_size: NA; v_call: TRBV27; cdr3_nt: TGTGCCAGCAGTAGGGTCCTCCTCCTAGCCAAAAACATTCAGTACTTC; cdr3_aa: CASSRVLLLAKNIQYF
j_call: TRBJ2-7; cdr3_length: 15; d_call: TRBD1; clone_size: NA; v_call: TRBV20-1; cdr3_nt: TGCAGTGCTAGAGATTTGGACAGGGGAGCCTACGAGCAGTACTTC; cdr3_aa: CSARDLDRGAYEQYF
j_call: TRBJ2-5; cdr3_length: 14; d_call: NA; clone_size: NA; v_call: TRBV6-2/TRBV6-3; cdr3_nt: TGTGCCAGCAGTTACAAGCATATAATAGAGACCCAGTACTTC; cdr3_aa: CASSYKHIIETQYF
j_call: TRBJ2-5; cdr3_length: 12; d_call: NA; clone_size: NA; v_call: TRBV29-1; cdr3_nt: TGCAGCGTTTTCAGGGCTCGGGAGACCCAGTACTTC; cdr3_aa: CSVFRARETQYF
j_call: TRBJ2-7; cdr3_length: 16; d_call: NA; clone_size: many; v_call: TRBV28; cdr3_nt: TGTGCCAGCAGTTTATCGGATGACAGACTCTCCTACGAGCAGTACTTC; cdr3_aa: CASSLSDDRLSYEQYF
j_call: TRBJ2-6; cdr3_length: 16; d_call: NA; clone_size: many; v_call: TRBV20-1; cdr3_nt: TGCAGTGCTAGTCCGGACGGTAACTCTGGGGCCAACGTCCTGACTTTC; cdr3_aa: CSASPDGNSGANVLTF
j_call: TRBJ2-7; cdr3_length: 14; d_call: TRBD1; clone_size: many; v_call: TRBV12-3/TRBV12-4; cdr3_nt: TGTGCCAGCAGCCCGGGACAGTTCTCCTACGAGCAGTACTTC; cdr3_aa: CASSPGQFSYEQYF
j_call: TRBJ2-7; cdr3_length: 11; d_call: NA; clone_size: few; v_call: TRBV20-1; cdr3_nt: TGCAGTGCTAGATTGAGAGGTGAGCAGTACTTC; cdr3_aa: CSARLRGEQYF
j_call: TRBJ2-7; cdr3_length: 12; d_call: NA; clone_size: NA; v_call: TRBV5-1; cdr3_nt: TGCGCCAGCAGCGAGAACACGGGGGAGCAGTACTTC; cdr3_aa: CASSENTGEQYF